A single sample is the source of the 7 T cell receptor beta chains below, sequenced in a study of vaccination and CD4 T cells after COVID-19. As for treatment: roughly 11-day PBMC culture with coronavirus spike peptide pools or control peptides (ViraFEST assay). With the Oncomine TCR Beta short-read assay, DNA from cultured CD4+ T cells was sequenced. TCRdb fed the PCR reads into MiXCR, producing one record per CDR3 protein. The data hold 10,000 to 15,000 distinct CDR3 sequences, with 40% to 50% observed a single time. These receptors are not linked to any known antigen. The sequenced sample was CD4+ T cells from blood, cultured in vitro, obtained before SARS-CoV-2 vaccination. These receptors were obtained from a human donor who had recovered from COVID-19.

The rearrangement uses TRBV10-3 and TRBJ1-1; the D gene is possibly TRBD1 (5 bases). The CDR3 covers 13 residues. V lost 3 bases and J 6 bases, leaving 11 bases between the germline ends. Germline V gene lookup returns CDR1 ENHRY and CDR2 SYGVKD. The DNA of the CDR3 is TGTGCCATCAGTGATTGGGGGTTGGCTGAAGCTTTCTTT. Its protein is CAISDWGLAEAFF.

The genes are TRBV9 and TRBJ2-3, with no clear D. V lost 2 bases to trimming and J lost 0 bases, with 1 base between them. CDR3 length: 12 residues. Germline CDR1 is SGDLS and CDR2 is YYNGEE. CDR3 region: CASSVSTDTQYF. In DNA form, the CDR3 reads TGTGCCAGCAGCGTTAGCACAGATACGCAGTATTTT.

The CDR3 nucleotides read TGTGCCAGCAGTTTAGTTGGCGGCTCTGGGGCCAACGTCCTGACTTTC. Encoded protein: CASSLVGGSGANVLTF. V is TRBV28 and J is TRBJ2-6; D remains ambiguous. Germline V gene data show CDR1 as MDHEN and CDR2 as SYDVKM. The CDR3 is made up of 16 amino acids. Trimming removed 2 bases at V and 0 bases at J, with 8 bases between.

This clonotype is deemed medium-sized. CDR3 DNA: TGCGCCAGCAGCCATGAGACAGGTGACGAGCAGTACTTC. The encoded protein is CASSHETGDEQYF. V and J are TRBV4-3 and TRBJ2-7; D perhaps matches TRBD1 (6 bases). CDR1 LGHNA and CDR2 YSLEER come from the germline V gene. The CDR3 is made up of 13 amino acids. Trimming cost V 3 bases and J 5 bases, with 11 bases left between them.

The chain is built from TRBV6-1 and TRBJ2-2; TRBD2 might be the D (7 bases). Germline V CDR1 and CDR2: MNHNS, SASEGT. The CDR3 runs to 14 residues. V dropped 11 bases and J dropped 7 bases, with 20 bases sitting between them. For the CDR3, the DNA is TGTGCCTCGTCGCACGGGGGGCCCAACGGGGAGCTGTTTTTT. Its translation is CASSHGGPNGELFF.

The sample holds a few counts of this clonotype. The chain links TRBV5-6 to TRBJ1-6; 9 bases fit TRBD1. This CDR3 is 15 amino acids long. The V gene end was trimmed by 4 bases and the J gene end by 10 bases; junction bases not matched to a gene: 9. Germline CDR1 reads SGHDT; CDR2 reads YYEEEE. CDR3 nucleotides: TGTGCCAGCAGCCTGTACCGGGACAGGGACTCACCCCTCCACTTT. Translating it yields CASSLYRDRDSPLHF.

This clonotype was found a few times. The rearrangement joins TRBV7-2 to TRBJ2-5, with a weak D call TRBD1 (7 bases). The CDR3 is made up of 15 amino acids. Deletions cut 5 bases from V and 7 bases from J, with 20 bases between. Germline CDR1 reads SGHTA; CDR2 reads FQGNSA. In nucleotides, the CDR3 is TGTGCCAGCAGCCCAGGACAGGTCCAGGGGGGGACCCAGTACTTC. This encodes CASSPGQVQGGTQYF.